These 2 T cell receptor beta chains share one sample of origin, sequenced in a study of T cell repertoires and Cas9 in healthy adults. Assay: immunoSEQ multiplex PCR; the TCRdb copy retains only in-frame clones and omits some. The table lists some 15,000 clones, about 91% of them singletons, with around 1.5% in the top ten. The specimen was Tregs (CD4+, CD25+, CD127-, CD137-, CD154-) from PBMCs; culture status not recorded. Receptor source: a human donor in good health.

J is TRBJ2-2 and V is TRBV19; TRBD1 is a possible D gene (6 bases). Trimming stripped 8 bases from V and 4 bases from J, with 14 bases between. The CDR3 has 14 amino acids. Germline V gene lookup returns CDR1 LNHDA and CDR2 SQIVND (reference sequence). CDR3 nucleotides: TGTGCCAGTGGGGGCCAGGGGCTCACCGGGGAGCTGTTTTTT. Amino acids: CASGGQGLTGELFF.

Only a few counts were recorded for this clone. The chain employs TRBV7-9 and TRBJ1-1, with D perhaps TRBD1 (6 bases). Trimming left V 2 bases short and J 0 bases short, with 13 bases between. The germline V gene encodes CDR1 SEHNR and CDR2 FQNEAQ (reference sequence). CDR3 size: 16 residues. The CDR3 reads CASSLFRGGVNTEAFF. Written as DNA, the CDR3 is TGTGCCAGCAGCTTATTTCGAGGGGGGGTGAACACTGAAGCTTTCTTT. Looking up the rest from reference TRBV7-9 and TRBJ1-1 gives the full variable domain: DTGVSQNPRHKITKRGQNVTFRCDPISEHNRLYWYRQTLGQGPEFLTYFQNEAQLEKSRLLSDRFSAERPKGSFSTLEIQRTEQGDSAMYLCASSLFRGGVNTEAFFGQGTRLTVV.